This T cell receptor beta chain stems from a study of CD8+ T cells in alopecia areata. Whole-study context: Graft recipients were approximately 7-11-week-old female C3H/HeJ mice, and donor skin originated from 6-12-month-old C3H/HeJ mice with spontaneous alopecia.

This clone was seen only a few times. The antigen is unknown. This sequence is one base from a far larger clone and is likely a read error. Genes and germline come from the mouse. Read data end 4 residues before the CDR3 end; the end is taken from the germline J gene. Once RNA had been extracted, it was reverse transcribed into cDNA to act as the sequencing template. Generated by immunoSEQ multiplex PCR, the TCRdb table keeps only in-frame clones and is missing some. The sample was found to contain 250,000 or so clones, and every one recurs. Germline CDR1 SGHLS, CDR2 HYDKME. CDR3 size: 13 residues. V was pared by 2 bases and J by 0 bases, with 6 bases between. The sorting of pooled cutaneous lymph node cells relied on CD4, CD8alpha, NKG2D, NKG2ACE and other markers. Study-level points and caveats: Normal scalp had lower clonality than lesional scalp, with alopecia totalis/universalis lesions showing this most strongly. Mice showed TCR sharing more clearly than patients did, possibly owing to HLA. Among the cells sequenced in scalp samples are also the resident alphabeta T cells of normal skin.

The sequencing sample was made of CD4+ T cells sorted from a lymph node. The chain is built from TRBV12-2 and TRBJ1-2; D is possibly TRBD1 (5 bases). The source of this sequence is a C3H/HeJ mouse with alopecia areata. For the strain, the MHC haplotype given is H2-k. This CDR3 reads CASSPTANSDYTF. Partial CDR3 DNA: TGTGCCAGCTCTCCGACAGCAAACTCC.